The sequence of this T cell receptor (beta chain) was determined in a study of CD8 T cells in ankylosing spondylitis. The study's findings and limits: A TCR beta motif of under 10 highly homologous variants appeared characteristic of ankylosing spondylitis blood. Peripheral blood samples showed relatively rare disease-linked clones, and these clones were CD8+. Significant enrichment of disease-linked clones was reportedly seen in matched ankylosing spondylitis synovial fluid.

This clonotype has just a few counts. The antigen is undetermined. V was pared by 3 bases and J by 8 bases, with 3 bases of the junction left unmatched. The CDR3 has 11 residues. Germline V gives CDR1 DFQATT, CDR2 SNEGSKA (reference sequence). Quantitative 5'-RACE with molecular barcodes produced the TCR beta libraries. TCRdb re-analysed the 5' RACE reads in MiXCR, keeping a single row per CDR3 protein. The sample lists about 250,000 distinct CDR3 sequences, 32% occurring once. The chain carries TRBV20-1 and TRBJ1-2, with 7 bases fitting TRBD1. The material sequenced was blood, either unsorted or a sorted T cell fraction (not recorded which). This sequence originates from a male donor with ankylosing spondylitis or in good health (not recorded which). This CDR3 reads CSASGQDGYTF. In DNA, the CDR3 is TGCAGTGCTAGCGGACAGGACGGCTACACCTTC.